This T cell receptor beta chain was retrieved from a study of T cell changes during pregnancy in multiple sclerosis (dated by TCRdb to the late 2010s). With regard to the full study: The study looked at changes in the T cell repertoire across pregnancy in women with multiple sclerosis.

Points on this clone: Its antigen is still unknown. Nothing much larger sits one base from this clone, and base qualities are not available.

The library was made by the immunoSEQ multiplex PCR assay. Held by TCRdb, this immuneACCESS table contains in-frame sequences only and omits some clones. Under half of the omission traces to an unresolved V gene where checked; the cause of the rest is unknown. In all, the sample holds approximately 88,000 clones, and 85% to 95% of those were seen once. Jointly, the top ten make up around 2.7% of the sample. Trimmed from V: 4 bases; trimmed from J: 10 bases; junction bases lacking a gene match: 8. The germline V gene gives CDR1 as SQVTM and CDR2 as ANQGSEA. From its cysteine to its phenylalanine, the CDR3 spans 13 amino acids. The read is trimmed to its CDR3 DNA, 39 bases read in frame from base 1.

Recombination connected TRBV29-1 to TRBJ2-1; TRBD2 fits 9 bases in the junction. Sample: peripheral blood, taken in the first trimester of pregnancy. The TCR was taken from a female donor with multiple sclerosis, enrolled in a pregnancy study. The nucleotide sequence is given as TGCAGCGTTGGGAGTAGCGGGAGTCTCGAGCAGTTCTTC. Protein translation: CSVGSSGSLEQFF.